The 4 T cell receptor beta chains below come from one sample, sequenced in a study of shared clonotypes between healthy human individuals. Only in-frame clones appear in the TCRdb table, and some are missing; sequencing was by immunoSEQ multiplex PCR. The data show hundreds of thousands of clones, with 72% seen just once and under 2% held by the top ten. Sequenced input: memory CD4+ T cells sorted from blood. As for subset: CD45RA-negative fraction. All receptors come from a woman in her thirties in good health.

Regarding this clone: An end of the junction does not agree with germline; a read error may underlie this. This chain joins TRBV18 and TRBJ1-2, with D possibly TRBD1 on 6 matching bases. CDR1 is KGHSH, CDR2 LQKENI, per germline. This CDR3 has 13 residues. CDR3 sequence: CASSPGGLVGYTF. CDR3 DNA sequence: TGTGCCAGTTCACCCGGGGGGCTCGTTGGCTACACCTTC.

The chain carries TRBV5-1 and TRBJ2-3, with D unclear. This CDR3 has 14 amino acids. The germline CDR1 and CDR2 sequences are SGHRS and YFSETQ. V was shortened by 0 bases and J by 0 bases, with 5 bases between the two germline ends. The CDR3 sequence: CASSLAASTDTQYF. The CDR3 DNA follows: TGCGCCAGCAGCTTGGCAGCTAGCACAGATACGCAGTATTTT.

The chain has TRBV7-2 and TRBJ2-2, with 9 bases that match TRBD2. In germline, CDR1 is SGHTA, CDR2 FQGNSA. J was trimmed by 2 bases and V by 7 bases; bases with no gene match: 8. The CDR3 has 16 amino acids. The chain's CDR3 is CASKPPGLANTGELFF. CDR3 DNA: TGTGCCAGCAAGCCCCCGGGACTAGCAAACACCGGGGAGCTGTTTTTT. The full variable domain, in which reference TRBV7-2 and TRBJ2-2 provide the parts outside the CDR3, is GAGVSQSPSNKVTEKGKDVELRCDPISGHTALYWYRQSLGQGLEFLIYFQGNSAPDKSGLPSDRFSAERTGGSVSTLTIQRTQQEDSAVYLCASKPPGLANTGELFFGEGSRLTVL.

This sequence joins TRBV5-8 and TRBJ2-2, with a possible D match to TRBD2 (5 bases). This CDR3 has 15 residues. V lost 4 bases and J 6 bases, leaving 16 bases between the germline ends. Germline CDR1 SGHTS, CDR2 YDEGEE. CDR3 in amino acids: CASSGGPLLAGELFF. The CDR3 coding sequence is TGTGCCAGCAGCGGAGGACCCCTATTGGCCGGGGAGCTGTTTTTT. The entire variable domain, with the rest obtained from reference TRBV5-8 and TRBJ2-2, is as follows: EAGVTQSPTHLIKTRGQQATLRCSPISGHTSVYWYQQALGLGLQFLLWYDEGEERNRGNFPPRFSGRQFPNYSSELNVNALELEDSALYLCASSGGPLLAGELFFGEGSRLTVL.